This TCR beta chain was recorded in a study of blood T cell repertoires in COVID-19. At the level of the study: Sample material is recorded as cDNA or gDNA derived from T cells, B-cell-depleted T cells, or PBMCs.

Germline loops: CDR1 MNHEY, CDR2 SMNVEV (reference sequence). The CDR3 is made up of 18 amino acids. Germline trimming cut 6 bases from V and 0 bases from J; bases unmatched to any gene: 11. The table came from immunoSEQ multiplex PCR; TCRdb's copy has only in-frame clones and leaves some out. The sample records about 230,000 clones, approximately 90% being singletons. This clone was found once. This chain uses TRBV27 with TRBJ2-3, with 11 bases that match TRBD2. Sequencing was performed on peripheral blood. The sequence derives from a man aged 45-65 years with COVID-19, enrolled during active disease. The CDR3 sequence is CASSILAGAFASTDTQYF. In DNA, the CDR3 is TGTGCCAGCAGCATACTAGCGGGGGCCTTTGCTAGCACAGATACGCAGTATTTT.